These T cell receptor beta chains were read from a single sample in a study of blood T cell repertoires in COVID-19. Sequencing used immunoSEQ multiplex PCR; TCRdb keeps in-frame clones, though not all of them. This sample has over 100,000 clones, with around 86% found just once. Material for sequencing was peripheral blood. Receptor source: a woman in her seventies with COVID-19, enrolled during active disease. Both conserved end residues are part of each CDR3. Each record gives: J gene, D gene, clone size, V gene, CDR3 protein, CDR3 DNA. D genes are given only for firm matches. Size is stated for part of the rows, as once, few or many counts, or as a class when the clone is expanded.

>TRBJ1-1|.|.|TRBV7-2
CASSLEVSVDTEAFF
TGTGCCAGCAGCTTAGAAGTATCAGTGGACACTGAAGCTTTCTTT
>TRBJ2-3|.|.|TRBV11-3
CASSLGAGGQADTQYF
TGTGCCAGCAGCTTAGGGGCAGGGGGGCAGGCAGATACGCAGTATTTT
>TRBJ1-2|.|.|TRBV28
CASSPQSGGALGHGYTF
TGTGCCAGCAGTCCCCAGTCGGGGGGGGCGCTTGGGCATGGCTACACCTTC
>TRBJ2-7|TRBD2|.|TRBV15
CATSRDLPSTSGESYEQYF
TGTGCCACCAGCAGAGATCTCCCCTCGACTAGCGGGGAGTCCTACGAGCAGTACTTC
>TRBJ1-1|.|.|TRBV14
CASSQGIQGLPAFF
TGTGCCAGCAGCCAAGGGATTCAGGGTCTTCCAGCTTTCTTT
>TRBJ2-1|.|.|TRBV21-1
CASSKLEGTVGNEQFF
TGTGCCAGCAGCAAACTTGAGGGTACCGTAGGGAATGAGCAGTTCTTC
>TRBJ2-3|TRBD2|.|TRBV5-1
CASNPGGQRSTDTQYF
TGCGCCAGCAACCCGGGAGGCCAGAGGAGCACAGATACGCAGTATTTT
>TRBJ1-5|.|.|TRBV28
CASSSRGLGNQPQHF
TGTGCCAGCAGCTCCAGGGGACTAGGCAATCAGCCCCAGCATTTT
>TRBJ1-6|TRBD1|.|TRBV4-2
CASSRTQGAQMNSPLHF
TGTGCCAGCAGCCGGACACAGGGGGCACAGATGAATTCACCCCTCCACTTT
>TRBJ1-1|.|few|TRBV9
CASSVVPQNTEAFF
TGTGCCAGCAGCGTAGTCCCCCAGAACACTGAAGCTTTCTTT
>TRBJ2-5|TRBD1|.|TRBV11-1
CASSLEGASKGETQYF
TGTGCCAGCAGCTTAGAGGGGGCGTCGAAGGGAGAGACCCAGTACTTC
>TRBJ1-1|.|.|TRBV27
CASSLVGIEGTEAFF
TGTGCCAGCAGTTTAGTGGGGATCGAGGGCACTGAAGCTTTCTTT
>TRBJ1-5|TRBD1|.|TRBV10-3
CAISLTGEGNQPQHF
TGTGCCATCAGCCTTACAGGGGAAGGCAATCAGCCCCAGCATTTT
>TRBJ1-1|TRBD1|.|TRBV5-1
CASSLDRGLAFF
TGCGCCAGCAGCTTGGACAGGGGGCTAGCTTTCTTT
>TRBJ2-7|TRBD1|.|TRBV6-5
CASKRGDSSYEQYF
TGTGCCAGCAAACGAGGGGACAGCTCCTACGAGCAGTACTTC
>TRBJ1-6|.|.|TRBV5-6
CASSSGQISNNSPLHF
TGTGCCAGCAGCTCCGGACAGATAAGTAATAATTCACCCCTCCACTTT
>TRBJ1-6|TRBD1|.|TRBV7-8
CASSPRDRAGYNSPLHF
TGTGCCAGCAGCCCGAGGGACAGGGCCGGCTATAATTCACCCCTCCACTTT
>TRBJ1-6|.|.|TRBV5-5
CASSGMGLNDSPLHF
TGTGCCAGCAGCGGGATGGGACTGAATGATTCACCCCTCCACTTT
>TRBJ2-5|.|.|TRBV11-1
CASSLDLGAQETQYF
TGTGCCAGCAGCTTAGATTTGGGGGCCCAAGAGACCCAGTACTTC
>TRBJ1-1|TRBD1|.|TRBV5-4
CASSFGTRGDLEAFF
TGTGCCAGCAGCTTTGGCACCAGGGGGGACCTTGAAGCTTTCTTT
>TRBJ2-7|TRBD1|.|TRBV19
CASSITGGGQGNYEQYF
TGTGCCAGTAGTATCACTGGGGGGGGACAGGGAAACTACGAGCAGTACTTC
>TRBJ2-1|TRBD2|once|TRBV28
CASSLAGGVYNEQFF
TGTGCCAGCAGTTTAGCGGGGGGGGTTTACAATGAGCAGTTCTTC
>TRBJ2-3|.|.|TRBV9
CASSVGILGTDTQYF
TGTGCCAGCAGCGTAGGAATACTAGGTACAGATACGCAGTATTTT